The present entry profiles one T cell receptor beta chain with its context. Its target is not known. The sample belongs to a study of blood T cells in healthy people across ages. Points from the study as a whole: Unsorted PBMC input precluded a conclusive naive versus antigen-experienced comparison. Compared with aged donors, long-lived donors showed fewer expanded clones, suggesting selection.

Unmatched junction bases numbered 4, after V lost 2 bases and J lost 3 bases. Germline values: CDR1 DFQATT, CDR2 SNEGSKA (reference sequence). CDR3 length: 14 amino acids. The use of a sample-barcoded 5' primer and a J-beta primer mix characterized a second PCR of roughly 6 to 12 cycles. Each CDR3 protein gets one entry after TCRdb re-called the 5' RACE reads with MiXCR. The sample holds 700,000 to 850,000 distinct CDR3 sequences, around 34% seen once. J is TRBJ2-1 and V is TRBV20-1; 7 positions agree with TRBD2. This clonotype was sampled from a man between 18 and 35 years old in good health. The sample consisted of blood. CDR3: CSARWGGDYNEQFF. CDR3 nucleotide sequence: TGCAGTGCTAGATGGGGGGGGGACTACAATGAGCAGTTCTTC.